This TCR beta chain was identified during a study of blood T cells in healthy people across ages. Whole-study results and caveats: Donor CMV status, an unknown factor, possibly confounded changes in expanded clonotypes. Without sorted subsets, naive and antigen-experienced compartments could not be conclusively compared. As naive T cell percentage varied, TCR beta diversity correlated strongly with it.

Germline CDR1 is MNHEY and CDR2 is SVGAGI. J gave up 5 bases and V 0 bases, and 9 bases lay outside the gene matches. The CDR3 has 17 residues. A J-beta primer mix and a sample-barcoded 5' primer were used in a second PCR of about 7 to 12 cycles. TCRdb fed the 5' RACE reads into MiXCR, producing one record per CDR3 protein. Of hundreds of thousands of distinct CDR3 sequences in the sample, 49% were seen once. About this clonotype itself: Its target is not known.

No fewer than 6 million PBMCs went into each sample. The rearrangement joins TRBV6-5 to TRBJ2-5; 10 nucleotides align to TRBD1. Sequenced material: blood. This clonotype originated in a woman in her fifties or sixties in good health. As DNA, the CDR3 is TGTGCCAGCAGTTACTCCGGGACAGGGGCCTTGGGGGAGACCCAGTACTTC. It yields the protein CASSYSGTGALGETQYF.